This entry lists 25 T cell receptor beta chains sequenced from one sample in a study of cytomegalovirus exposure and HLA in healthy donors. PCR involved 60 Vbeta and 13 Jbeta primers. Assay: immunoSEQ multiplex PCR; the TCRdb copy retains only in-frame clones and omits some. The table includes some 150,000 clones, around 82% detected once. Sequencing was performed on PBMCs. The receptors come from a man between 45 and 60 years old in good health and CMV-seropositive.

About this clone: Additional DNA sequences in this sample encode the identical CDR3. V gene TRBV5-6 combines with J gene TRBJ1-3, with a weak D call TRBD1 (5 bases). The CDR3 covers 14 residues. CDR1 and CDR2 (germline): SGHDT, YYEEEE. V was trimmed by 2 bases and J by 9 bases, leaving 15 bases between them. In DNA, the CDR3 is TGTGCCAGCAGCTTAGGGAGGGGTGAGACCACCATATATTTT. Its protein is CASSLGRGETTIYF.

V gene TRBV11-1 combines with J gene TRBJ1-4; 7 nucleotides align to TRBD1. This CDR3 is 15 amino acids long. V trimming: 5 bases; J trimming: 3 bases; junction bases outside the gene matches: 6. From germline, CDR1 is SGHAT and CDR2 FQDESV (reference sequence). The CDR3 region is CASSTMGTANEKLFF. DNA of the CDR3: TGTGCCAGCAGCACGATGGGGACAGCTAATGAAAAACTGTTTTTT.

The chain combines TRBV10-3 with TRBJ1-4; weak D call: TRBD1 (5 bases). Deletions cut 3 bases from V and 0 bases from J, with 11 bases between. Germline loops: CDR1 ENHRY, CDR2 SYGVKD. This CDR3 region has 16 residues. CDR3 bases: TGTGCCATCAGTGATTCGGGGGGGGCAACTAATGAAAAACTGTTTTTT. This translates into CAISDSGGATNEKLFF.

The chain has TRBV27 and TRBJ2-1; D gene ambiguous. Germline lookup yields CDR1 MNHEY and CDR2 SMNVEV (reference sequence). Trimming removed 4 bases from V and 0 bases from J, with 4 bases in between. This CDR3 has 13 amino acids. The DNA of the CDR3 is TGTGCCAGCAGTTATAGCTCCTACAATGAGCAGTTCTTC. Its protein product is CASSYSSYNEQFF.

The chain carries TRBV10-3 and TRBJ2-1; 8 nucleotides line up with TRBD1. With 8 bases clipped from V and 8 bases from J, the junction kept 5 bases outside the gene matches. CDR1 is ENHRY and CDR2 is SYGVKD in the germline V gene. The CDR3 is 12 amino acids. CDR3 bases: TGTGCCATCGGACAGGGTCTCGATGAGCAGTTCTTC. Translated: CAIGQGLDEQFF.

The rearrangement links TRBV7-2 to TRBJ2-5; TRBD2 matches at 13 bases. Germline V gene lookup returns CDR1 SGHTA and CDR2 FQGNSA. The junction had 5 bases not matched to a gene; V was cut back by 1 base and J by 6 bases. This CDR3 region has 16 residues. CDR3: CASSLELAGGQKTQYF. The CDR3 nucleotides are TGTGCCAGCAGCTTAGAACTAGCGGGGGGGCAGAAGACCCAGTACTTC.

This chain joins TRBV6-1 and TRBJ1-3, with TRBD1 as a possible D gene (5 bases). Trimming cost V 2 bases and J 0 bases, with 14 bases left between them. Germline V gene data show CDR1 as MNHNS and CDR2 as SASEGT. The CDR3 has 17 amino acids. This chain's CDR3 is CASSERGSFYSGNTIYF. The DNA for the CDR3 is TGTGCCAGCAGTGAAAGGGGCAGTTTCTACTCTGGAAACACCATATATTTT.

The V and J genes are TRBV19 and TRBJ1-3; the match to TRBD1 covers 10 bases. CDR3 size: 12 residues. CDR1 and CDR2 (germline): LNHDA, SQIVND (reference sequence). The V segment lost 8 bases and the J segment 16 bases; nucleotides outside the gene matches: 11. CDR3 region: CASGTGVSDSYF. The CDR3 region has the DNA TGTGCCAGTGGGACAGGGGTTTCCGACTCGTATTTT.

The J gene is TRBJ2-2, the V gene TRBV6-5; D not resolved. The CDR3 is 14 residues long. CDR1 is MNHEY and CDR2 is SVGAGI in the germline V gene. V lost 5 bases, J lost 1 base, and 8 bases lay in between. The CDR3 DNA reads TGTGCCAGCAGTCTGTCAGGGAACACCGGGGAGCTGTTTTTT. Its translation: CASSLSGNTGELFF.

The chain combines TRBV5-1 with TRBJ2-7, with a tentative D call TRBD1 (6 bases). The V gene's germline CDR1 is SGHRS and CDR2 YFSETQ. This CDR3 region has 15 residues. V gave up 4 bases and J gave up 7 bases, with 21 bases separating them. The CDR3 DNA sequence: TGCGCCAGCAGCGTCGGGACATCACCCCGTCGGGAGCAGTACTTC. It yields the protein CASSVGTSPRREQYF.

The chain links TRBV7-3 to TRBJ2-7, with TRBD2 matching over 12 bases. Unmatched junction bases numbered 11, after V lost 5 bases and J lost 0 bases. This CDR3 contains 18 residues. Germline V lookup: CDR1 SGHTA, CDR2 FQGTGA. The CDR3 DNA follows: TGTGCCAGCAGCCCAAGGGCTAGCGGGGGGGCCCTCTCCTACGAGCAGTACTTC. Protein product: CASSPRASGGALSYEQYF.

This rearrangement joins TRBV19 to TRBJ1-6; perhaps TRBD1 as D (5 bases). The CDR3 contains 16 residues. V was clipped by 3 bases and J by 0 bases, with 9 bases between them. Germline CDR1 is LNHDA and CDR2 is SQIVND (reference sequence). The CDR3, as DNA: TGTGCCAGTAGTATGACAGAGAGCTCCTATAATTCACCCCTCCACTTT. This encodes CASSMTESSYNSPLHF.

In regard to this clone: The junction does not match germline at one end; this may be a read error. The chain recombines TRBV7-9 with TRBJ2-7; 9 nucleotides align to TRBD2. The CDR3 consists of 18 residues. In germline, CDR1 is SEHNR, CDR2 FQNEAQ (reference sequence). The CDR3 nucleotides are TGTTCCAGCAGCTTAGTCCCCGGGGTAGCGGGAGTCTCAGGGGAGCAGTACTTC. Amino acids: CSSSLVPGVAGVSGEQYF.

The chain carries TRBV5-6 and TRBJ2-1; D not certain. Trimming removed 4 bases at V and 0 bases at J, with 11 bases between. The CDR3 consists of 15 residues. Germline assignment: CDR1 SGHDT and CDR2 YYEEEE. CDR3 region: CASSQTISSYNEQFF. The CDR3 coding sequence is TGTGCCAGCAGCCAAACCATTAGCTCCTACAATGAGCAGTTCTTC.

The CDR3 here is CASSRTGGPHFEKLFF. The CDR3 DNA reads as TGTGCCAGCAGCCGTACGGGGGGACCGCACTTTGAAAAACTGTTTTTT. The genes are TRBV5-8 and TRBJ1-4; a weak D match, TRBD1 (5 bases). Germline CDR1 SGHTS, CDR2 YDEGEE. V was cut by 4 bases and J by 7 bases, with 20 bases left in between. The CDR3 sequence is 16 residues long. The full variable domain, in which reference TRBV5-8 and TRBJ1-4 provide the parts outside the CDR3, is EAGVTQSPTHLIKTRGQQATLRCSPISGHTSVYWYQQALGLGLQFLLWYDEGEERNRGNFPPRFSGRQFPNYSSELNVNALELEDSALYLCASSRTGGPHFEKLFFGSGTQLSVL.

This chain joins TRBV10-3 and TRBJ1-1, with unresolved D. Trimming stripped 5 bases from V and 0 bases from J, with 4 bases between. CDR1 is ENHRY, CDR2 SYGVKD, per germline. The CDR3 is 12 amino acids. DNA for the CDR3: TGTGCCATCAGTACAGTGAACACTGAAGCTTTCTTT. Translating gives CAISTVNTEAFF.

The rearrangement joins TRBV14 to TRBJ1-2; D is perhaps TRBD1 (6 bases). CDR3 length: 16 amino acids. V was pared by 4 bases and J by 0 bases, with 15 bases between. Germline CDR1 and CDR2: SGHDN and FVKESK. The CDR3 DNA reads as TGTGCCAGCAGCCCCCATGACAGGTCTGCTAACTATGGCTACACCTTC. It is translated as CASSPHDRSANYGYTF.

The CDR3 sequence is CASIPPGGDTQYF. CDR3 DNA sequence: TGTGCCAGTATCCCGCCGGGGGGAGATACGCAGTATTTT. The J gene is TRBJ2-3, the V gene TRBV19, with 7 bases fitting TRBD2. Trimming removed 7 bases from V and 5 bases from J; junction bases left unmatched: 6. Germline V gene data show CDR1 as LNHDA and CDR2 as SQIVND (reference sequence). The CDR3 loop spans 13 amino acids.

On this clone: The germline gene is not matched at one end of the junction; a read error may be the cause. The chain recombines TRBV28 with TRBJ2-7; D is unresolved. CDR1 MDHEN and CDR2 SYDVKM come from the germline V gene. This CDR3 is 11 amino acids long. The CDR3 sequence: CASRFNYGQYF. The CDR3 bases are TGTGCCAGCCGATTTAATTACGGGCAGTACTTC.

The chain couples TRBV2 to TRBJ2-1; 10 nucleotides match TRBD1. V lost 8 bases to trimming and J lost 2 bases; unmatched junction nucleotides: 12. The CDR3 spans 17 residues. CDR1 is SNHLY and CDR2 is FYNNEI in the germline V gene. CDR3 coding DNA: TGTGCCAGCCTGACCCTACGGGGACAGGGGACCTACAATGAGCAGTTCTTC. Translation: CASLTLRGQGTYNEQFF.

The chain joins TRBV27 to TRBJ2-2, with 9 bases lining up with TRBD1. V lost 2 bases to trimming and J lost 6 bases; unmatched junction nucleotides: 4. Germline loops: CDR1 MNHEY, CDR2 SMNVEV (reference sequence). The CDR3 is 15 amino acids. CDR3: CASSLEDRGAGELFF. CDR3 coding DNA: TGTGCCAGCAGTTTAGAGGACAGGGGTGCCGGGGAGCTGTTTTTT.

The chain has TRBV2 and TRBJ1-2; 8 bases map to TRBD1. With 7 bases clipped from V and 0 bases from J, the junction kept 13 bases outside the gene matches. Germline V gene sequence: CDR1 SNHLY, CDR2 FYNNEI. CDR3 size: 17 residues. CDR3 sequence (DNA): TGTGCCAGCACCAGAACGACAGGGGTGCTAACTAACTATGGCTACACCTTC. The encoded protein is CASTRTTGVLTNYGYTF.

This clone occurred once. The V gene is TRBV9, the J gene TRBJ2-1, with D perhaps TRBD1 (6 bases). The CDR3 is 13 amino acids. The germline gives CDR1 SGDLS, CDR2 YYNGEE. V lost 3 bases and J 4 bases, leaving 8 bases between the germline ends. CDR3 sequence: CASSGTGYNEQFF. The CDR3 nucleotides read TGTGCCAGCAGCGGAACAGGGTACAATGAGCAGTTCTTC.

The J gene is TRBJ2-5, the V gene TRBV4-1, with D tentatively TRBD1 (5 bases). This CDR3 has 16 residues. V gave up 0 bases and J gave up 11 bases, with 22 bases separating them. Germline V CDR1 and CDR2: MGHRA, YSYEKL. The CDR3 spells CASSQDPRQGLREQYF. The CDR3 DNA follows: TGCGCCAGCAGCCAAGATCCAAGGCAGGGCCTAAGAGAGCAGTACTTC.

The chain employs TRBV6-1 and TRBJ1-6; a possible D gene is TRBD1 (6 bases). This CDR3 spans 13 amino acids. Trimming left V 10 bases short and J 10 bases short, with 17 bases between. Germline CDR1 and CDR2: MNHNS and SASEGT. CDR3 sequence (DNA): TGTGCCAACCGGGACACTGATGGGTCACCCCTCCACTTT. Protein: CANRDTDGSPLHF.